The present T cell receptor (beta chain) was sequenced within a study of cytotoxic CD8 clonotypes in ibrutinib-treated CLL. Depth targeted 1 in 200,000 to 1 in 1 million T cells, averaging 10x coverage per clonotype. Clones were read by immunoSEQ multiplex PCR, and TCRdb kept only the in-frame ones, dropping some. This sample has around 310,000 clones, with around four fifths found just once. As regards this clone: Its cognate antigen is unknown.

Genomic DNA (around 2 micrograms) was obtained from cryopreserved PBMCs for construction of TCR beta libraries. The CDR3 is 14 residues long. The V segment lost 3 bases and the J segment 4 bases; nucleotides outside the gene matches: 4. Germline V CDR1 and CDR2: LNHDA, SQIVND (reference sequence). General observations from the study: The study sampled sustained-remission and progressing patients at different times.

The TCR originated in a human donor with chronic lymphocytic leukemia. The V and J genes are TRBV19 and TRBJ2-5, with 8 bases identical to TRBD1. Sequenced material: PBMCs, taken before ibrutinib treatment. The CDR3 region has the DNA TGTGCCAGTAGTATTGGCAGGGGGCTAGAGACCCAGTACTTC. Translating gives CASSIGRGLETQYF.